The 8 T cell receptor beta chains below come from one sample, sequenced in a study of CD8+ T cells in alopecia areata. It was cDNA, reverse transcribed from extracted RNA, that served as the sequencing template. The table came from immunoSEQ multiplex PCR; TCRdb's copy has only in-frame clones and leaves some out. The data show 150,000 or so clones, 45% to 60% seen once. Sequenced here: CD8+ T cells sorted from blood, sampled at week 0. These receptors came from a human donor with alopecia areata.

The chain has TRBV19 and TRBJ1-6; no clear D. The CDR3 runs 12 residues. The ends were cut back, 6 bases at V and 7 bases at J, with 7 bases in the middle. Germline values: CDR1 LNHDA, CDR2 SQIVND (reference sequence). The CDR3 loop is CASSDLNSPLHF. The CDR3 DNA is TGTGCCAGTAGCGACCTAAATTCACCCCTCCACTTT. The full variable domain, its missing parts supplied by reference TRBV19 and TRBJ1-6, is DGGITQSPKYLFRKEGQNVTLSCEQNLNHDAMYWYRQDPGQGLRLIYYSQIVNDFQKGDIAEGYSVSREKKESFPLTVTSAQKNPTAFYLCASSDLNSPLHFGNGTRLTVT.

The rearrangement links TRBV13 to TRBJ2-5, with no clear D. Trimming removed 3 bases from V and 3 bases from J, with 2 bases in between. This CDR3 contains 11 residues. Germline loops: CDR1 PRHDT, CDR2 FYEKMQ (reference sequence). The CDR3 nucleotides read TGTGCCAGCAGCTTTAAAGAGACCCAGTACTTC. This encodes CASSFKETQYF.

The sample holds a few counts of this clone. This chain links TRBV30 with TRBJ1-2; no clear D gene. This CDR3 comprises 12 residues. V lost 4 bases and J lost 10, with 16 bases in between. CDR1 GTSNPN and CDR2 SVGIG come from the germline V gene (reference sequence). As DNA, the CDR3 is TGTGCCTGGAATTATATGACGGAGCCCTACACCTTC. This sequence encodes CAWNYMTEPYTF.

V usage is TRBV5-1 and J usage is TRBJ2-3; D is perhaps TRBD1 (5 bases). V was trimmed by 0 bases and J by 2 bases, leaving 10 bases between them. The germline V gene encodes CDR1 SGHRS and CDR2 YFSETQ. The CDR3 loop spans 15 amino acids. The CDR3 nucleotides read TGCGCCAGCAGCTTGGTTCCAGGGAACACAGATACGCAGTATTTT. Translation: CASSLVPGNTDTQYF.

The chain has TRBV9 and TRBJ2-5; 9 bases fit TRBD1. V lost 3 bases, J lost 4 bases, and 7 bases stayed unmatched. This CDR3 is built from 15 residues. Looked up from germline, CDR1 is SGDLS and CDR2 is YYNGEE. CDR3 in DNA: TGTGCCAGCAGCGACGGGACAGGGATCCTAGAGACCCAGTACTTC. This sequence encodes CASSDGTGILETQYF.

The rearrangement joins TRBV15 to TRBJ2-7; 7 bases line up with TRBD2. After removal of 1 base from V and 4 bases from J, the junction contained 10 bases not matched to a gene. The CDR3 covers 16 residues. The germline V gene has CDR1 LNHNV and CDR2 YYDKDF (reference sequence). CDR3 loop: CATSRVGQGGLYEQYF. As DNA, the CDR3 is TGTGCCACCAGCAGAGTAGGTCAGGGAGGGTTGTACGAGCAGTACTTC. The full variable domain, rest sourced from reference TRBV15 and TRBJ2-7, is DAMVIQNPRYQVTQFGKPVTLSCSQTLNHNVMYWYQQKSSQAPKLLFHYYDKDFNNEADTPDNFQSRRPNTSFCFLDIRSPGLGDTAMYLCATSRVGQGGLYEQYFGPGTRLTVT.

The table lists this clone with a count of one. In nucleotides, the CDR3 is TGTGCCAGCAGCTTGTGGGAGAACACTGAAGCTTTCTTT. This encodes CASSLWENTEAFF. The rearrangement links TRBV5-6 to TRBJ1-1; D gene uncertain. Trimming stripped 1 base from V and 1 base from J, with 5 bases between. The CDR3 is made up of 13 amino acids. The germline V gene encodes CDR1 SGHDT and CDR2 YYEEEE.

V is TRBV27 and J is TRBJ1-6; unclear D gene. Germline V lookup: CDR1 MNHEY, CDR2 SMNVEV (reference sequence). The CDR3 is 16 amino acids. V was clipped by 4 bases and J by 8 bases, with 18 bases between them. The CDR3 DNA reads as TGTGCCAGCAGTTCCCTCCGGACGGCCCGACATTCACCCCTCCACTTT. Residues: CASSSLRTARHSPLHF.